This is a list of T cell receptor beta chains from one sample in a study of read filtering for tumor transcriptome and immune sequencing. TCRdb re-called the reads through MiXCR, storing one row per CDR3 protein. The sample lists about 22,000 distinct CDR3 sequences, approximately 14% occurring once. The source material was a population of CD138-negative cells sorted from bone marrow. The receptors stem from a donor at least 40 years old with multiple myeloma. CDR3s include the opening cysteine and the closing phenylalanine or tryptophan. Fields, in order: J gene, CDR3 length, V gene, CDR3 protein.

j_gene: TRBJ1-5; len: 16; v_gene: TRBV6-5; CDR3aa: CASSFHRGLSNQPQHF
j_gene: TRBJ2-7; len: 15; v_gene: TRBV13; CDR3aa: CASSFGSGQTYEQYF
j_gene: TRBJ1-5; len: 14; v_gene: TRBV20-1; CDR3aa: CSAPSAGSNQPQHF
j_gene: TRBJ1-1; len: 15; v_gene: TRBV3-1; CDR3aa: CASSQGLPGQVEAFF
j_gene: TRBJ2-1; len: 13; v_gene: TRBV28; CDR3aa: CASSLTGSIEQFF
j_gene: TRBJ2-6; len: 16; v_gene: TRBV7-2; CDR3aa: CASSPGTGLGANVLTF
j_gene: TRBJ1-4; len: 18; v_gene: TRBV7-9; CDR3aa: CASSLVRTGGSRGEKLFF
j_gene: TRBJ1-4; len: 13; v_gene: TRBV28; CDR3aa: CASSSGTDEKLFF
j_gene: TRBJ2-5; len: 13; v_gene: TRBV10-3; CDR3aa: CAAGVQGMEAQYF
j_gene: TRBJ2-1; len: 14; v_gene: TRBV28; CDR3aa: CASHGGTGANEQFF
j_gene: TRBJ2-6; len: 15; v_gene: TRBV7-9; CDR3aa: CAKEIIHSGANVLTF
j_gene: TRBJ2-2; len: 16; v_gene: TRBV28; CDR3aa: CASSLRLALETGELFF
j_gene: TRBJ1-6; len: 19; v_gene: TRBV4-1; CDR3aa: CASSQISFWTGETNSPLHF
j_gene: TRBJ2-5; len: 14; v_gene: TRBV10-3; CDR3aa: CAISPQTEQGTQYF
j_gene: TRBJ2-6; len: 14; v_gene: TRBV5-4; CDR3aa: CASSSDSGANVLTF
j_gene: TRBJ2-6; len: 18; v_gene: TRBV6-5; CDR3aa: CASSRKLAGHSGANVLTF
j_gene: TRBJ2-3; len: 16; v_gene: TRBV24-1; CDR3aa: CATSDSDATSTDTQYF
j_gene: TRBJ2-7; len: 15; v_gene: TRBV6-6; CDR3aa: CASKDTSGSSYEQYF
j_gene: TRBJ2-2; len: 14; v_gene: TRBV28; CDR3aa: CASSRTGRAGELFF
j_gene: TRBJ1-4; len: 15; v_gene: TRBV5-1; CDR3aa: CASSDLQGANEKLFF
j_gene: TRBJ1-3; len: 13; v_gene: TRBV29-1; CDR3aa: CSASTSGGNTIYF
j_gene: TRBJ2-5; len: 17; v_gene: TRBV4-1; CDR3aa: CASSQETGLAGRETQYF
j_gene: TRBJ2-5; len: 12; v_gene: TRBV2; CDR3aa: CASSAGWETQYF
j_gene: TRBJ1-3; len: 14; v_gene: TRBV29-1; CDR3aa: CSVEERGQPDTIYF
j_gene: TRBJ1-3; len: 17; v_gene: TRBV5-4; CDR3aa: CASSLAGTGASGNTIYF
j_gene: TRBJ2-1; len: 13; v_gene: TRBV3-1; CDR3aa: CASTGTSYNEQFF
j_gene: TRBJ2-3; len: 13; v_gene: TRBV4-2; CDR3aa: CASSQTEGDTQYF
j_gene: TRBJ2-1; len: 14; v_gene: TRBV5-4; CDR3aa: CASLGEGGLDEQFF
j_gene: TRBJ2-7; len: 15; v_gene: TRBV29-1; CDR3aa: CSVEARQGGFHEQYF
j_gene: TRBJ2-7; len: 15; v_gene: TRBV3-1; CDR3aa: CASSPRSGGGYEQYF
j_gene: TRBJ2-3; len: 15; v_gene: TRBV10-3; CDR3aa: CAISESSGRADTQYF
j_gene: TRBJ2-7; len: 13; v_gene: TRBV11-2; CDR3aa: CASSLSRSGEQYF
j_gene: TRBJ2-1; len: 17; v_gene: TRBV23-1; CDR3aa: CASSQASSDRVWNEQFF
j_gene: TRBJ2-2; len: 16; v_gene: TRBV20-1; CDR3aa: CSARDRDRTFTGELFF
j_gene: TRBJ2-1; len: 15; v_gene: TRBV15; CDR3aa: CATSREGDPDNEQFF
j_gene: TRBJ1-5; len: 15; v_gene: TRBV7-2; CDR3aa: CASRPAGTGNQPQHF
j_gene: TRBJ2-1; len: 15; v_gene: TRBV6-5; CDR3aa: CASSPGYSKHNEQFF